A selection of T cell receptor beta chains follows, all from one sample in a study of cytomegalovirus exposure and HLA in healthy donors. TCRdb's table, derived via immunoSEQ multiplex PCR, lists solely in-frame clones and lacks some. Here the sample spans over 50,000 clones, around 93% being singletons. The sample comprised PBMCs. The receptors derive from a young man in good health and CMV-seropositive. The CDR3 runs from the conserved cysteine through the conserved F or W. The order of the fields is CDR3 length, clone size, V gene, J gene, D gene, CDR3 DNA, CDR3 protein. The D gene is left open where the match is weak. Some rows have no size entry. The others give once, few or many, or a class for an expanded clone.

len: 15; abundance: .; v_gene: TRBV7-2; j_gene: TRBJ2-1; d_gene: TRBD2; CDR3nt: TGTGCCAGCAGACCCTCGGCGGGAGCTTACAATGAGCAGTTCTTC; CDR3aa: CASRPSAGAYNEQFF
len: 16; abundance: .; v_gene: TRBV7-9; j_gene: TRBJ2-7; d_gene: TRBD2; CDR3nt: TGTGCCAGCAGCCCCCCCGGGACTAGCGGGGATATAGAGCAGTACTTC; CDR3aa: CASSPPGTSGDIEQYF
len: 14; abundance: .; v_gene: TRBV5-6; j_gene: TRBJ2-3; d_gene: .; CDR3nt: TGTGCCAGCACAGTTAGCTTGCGGCCAGATACGCAGTATTTT; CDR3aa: CASTVSLRPDTQYF
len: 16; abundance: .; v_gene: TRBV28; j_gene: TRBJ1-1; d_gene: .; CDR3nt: TGTGCCAGCAGTTCGGTACCAGGGAGGGGGGGTTCTGAAGCTTTCTTT; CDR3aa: CASSSVPGRGGSEAFF
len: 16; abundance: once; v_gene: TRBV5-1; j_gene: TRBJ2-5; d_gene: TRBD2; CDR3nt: TGCGCCAGCAGACCATTGGGACTAGTGGCCCAAGAGACCCAGTACTTC; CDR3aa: CASRPLGLVAQETQYF
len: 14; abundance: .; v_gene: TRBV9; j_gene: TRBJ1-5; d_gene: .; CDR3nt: TGTGCCAGCAGCGTAGCAGGGGGCAATCAGCCCCAGCATTTT; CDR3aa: CASSVAGGNQPQHF
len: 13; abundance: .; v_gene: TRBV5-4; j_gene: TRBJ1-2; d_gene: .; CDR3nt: TGTGCCAGCAACCTGGGCGGGAGCTATGGCTACACCTTC; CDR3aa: CASNLGGSYGYTF
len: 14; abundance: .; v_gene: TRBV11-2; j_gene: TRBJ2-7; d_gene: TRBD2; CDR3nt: TGTGCCAGCAGCTTACTAGCGGGAGCAGGGGAGCAGTACTTC; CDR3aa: CASSLLAGAGEQYF
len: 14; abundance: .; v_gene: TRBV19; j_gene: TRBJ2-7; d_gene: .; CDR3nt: TGTGCCAGTAAGTTGAGTATCACTTCCTACGAGCAGTACTTC; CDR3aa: CASKLSITSYEQYF
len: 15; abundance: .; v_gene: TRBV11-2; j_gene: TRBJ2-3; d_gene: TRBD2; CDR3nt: TGTGCCAGCAGCTTTATTAGCGGGAGTCCAGATACGCAGTATTTT; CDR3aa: CASSFISGSPDTQYF
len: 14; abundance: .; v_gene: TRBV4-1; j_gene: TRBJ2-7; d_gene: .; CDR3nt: TGCGCCAGCAGCCAATCCAGCGGTACCTACGAGCAGTACTTC; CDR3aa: CASSQSSGTYEQYF
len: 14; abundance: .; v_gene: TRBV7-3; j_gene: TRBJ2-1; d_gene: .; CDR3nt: TGTGCCAGCAGCTTGGGGGGGGCAGACAATGAGCAGTTCTTC; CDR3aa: CASSLGGADNEQFF
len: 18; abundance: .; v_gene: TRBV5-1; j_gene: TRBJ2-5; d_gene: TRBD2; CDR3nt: TGCGCCAGCTTCCGGTTTAGCGGGACGCATTCCCAGCCCGAGACCCAGTACTTC; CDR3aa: CASFRFSGTHSQPETQYF
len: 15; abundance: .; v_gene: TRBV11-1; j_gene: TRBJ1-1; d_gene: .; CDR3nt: TGTGCCAGCAGCCGAAGGTGGGGGGGCGCGGCTGAAGCTTTCTTT; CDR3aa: CASSRRWGGAAEAFF
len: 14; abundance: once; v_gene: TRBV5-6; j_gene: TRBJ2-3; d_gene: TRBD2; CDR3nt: TGTGCCAGCAGCCCTGGGACTAGCGGTGATACGCAGTATTTT; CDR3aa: CASSPGTSGDTQYF
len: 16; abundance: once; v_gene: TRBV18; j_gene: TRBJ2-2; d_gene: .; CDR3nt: TGTGCCAGCTCACCACCCCTTCTACAGGGAACCGGGGAGCTGTTTTTT; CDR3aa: CASSPPLLQGTGELFF
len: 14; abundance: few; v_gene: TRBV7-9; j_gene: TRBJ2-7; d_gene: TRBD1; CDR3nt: TGTGCCAGCAGCCACCGGGACAGGAACTACGAGCAGTACTTC; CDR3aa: CASSHRDRNYEQYF
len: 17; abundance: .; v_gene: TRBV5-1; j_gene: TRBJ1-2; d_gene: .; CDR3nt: TGCGCCAGCAGCTTGGACGGCCCCAGGGCCCCTACGGTCGGCTACACCTTC; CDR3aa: CASSLDGPRAPTVGYTF
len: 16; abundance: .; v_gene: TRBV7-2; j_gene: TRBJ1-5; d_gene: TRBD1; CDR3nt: TGTGCCAGCAGCATACTCGGACAGGGGGCGAGTCAGCCCCAGCATTTT; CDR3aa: CASSILGQGASQPQHF
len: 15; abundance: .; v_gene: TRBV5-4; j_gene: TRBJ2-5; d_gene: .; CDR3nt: TGTGCCAGCAGCTTGGGTAGGACTGTGCAAGAGACCCAGTACTTC; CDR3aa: CASSLGRTVQETQYF
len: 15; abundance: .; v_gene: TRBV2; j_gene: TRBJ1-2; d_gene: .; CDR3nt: TGTGCCAGCAGGAGAAGTGATATTGAGAACTATGGCTACACCTTC; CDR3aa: CASRRSDIENYGYTF
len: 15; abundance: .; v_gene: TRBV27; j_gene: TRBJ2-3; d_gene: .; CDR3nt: TGTGCCAGCAGTTCCCCGCACTCTAGCACAGATACGCAGTATTTT; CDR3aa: CASSSPHSSTDTQYF
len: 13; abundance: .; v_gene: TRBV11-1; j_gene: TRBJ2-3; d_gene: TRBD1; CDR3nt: TGTGCCAGCAGACAGGGGACCTCGGATACGCAGTATTTT; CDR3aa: CASRQGTSDTQYF
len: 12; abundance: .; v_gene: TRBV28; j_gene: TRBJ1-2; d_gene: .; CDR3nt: TGTGCCAGCAGTTTAAGGAGGGATGGCTACACCTTC; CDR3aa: CASSLRRDGYTF
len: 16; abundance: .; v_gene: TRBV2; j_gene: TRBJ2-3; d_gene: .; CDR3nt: TGTGCCAGCAGCGCAAATATAGCAATACTCACAGATACGCAGTATTTT; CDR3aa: CASSANIAILTDTQYF
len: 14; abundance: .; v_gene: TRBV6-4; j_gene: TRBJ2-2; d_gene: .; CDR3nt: TGTGCCAGCAGTTTCAGGGTAGGCACCGGGGAGCTGTTTTTT; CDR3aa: CASSFRVGTGELFF